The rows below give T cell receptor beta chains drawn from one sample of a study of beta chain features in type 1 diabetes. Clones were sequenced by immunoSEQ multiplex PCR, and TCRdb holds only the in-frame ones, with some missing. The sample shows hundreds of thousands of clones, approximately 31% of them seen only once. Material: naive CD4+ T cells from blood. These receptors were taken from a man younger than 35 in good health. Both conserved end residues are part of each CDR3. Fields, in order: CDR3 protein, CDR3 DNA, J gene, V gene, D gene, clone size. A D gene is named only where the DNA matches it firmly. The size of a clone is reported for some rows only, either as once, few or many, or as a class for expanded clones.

CDR3 protein: CASSDDGPSGANVLTF
CDR3 DNA: TGTGCCAGCAGCGACGACGGACCCTCTGGGGCCAACGTCCTGACTTTC
J gene: TRBJ2-6
V gene: TRBV9
D gene: .
clone size: few

CDR3 protein: CASSFPSERSYNEQFF
CDR3 DNA: TGTGCCAGCAGCTTCCCTAGCGAACGCTCCTACAATGAGCAGTTCTTC
J gene: TRBJ2-1
V gene: TRBV7-9
D gene: .
clone size: few

CDR3 protein: CASSHPGRGTYEQYF
CDR3 DNA: TGTGCCAGCAGCCATCCTGGGAGAGGGACCTACGAGCAGTACTTC
J gene: TRBJ2-7
V gene: TRBV6-5
D gene: .
clone size: .

CDR3 protein: CASGETSGSWQETQYF
CDR3 DNA: TGTGCCAGCGGAGAGACTAGCGGGAGTTGGCAAGAGACCCAGTACTTC
J gene: TRBJ2-5
V gene: TRBV7-9
D gene: TRBD2
clone size: .

CDR3 protein: CASSLEPGGNEKLFF
CDR3 DNA: TGCGCCAGCAGCTTGGAACCAGGGGGTAATGAAAAACTGTTTTTT
J gene: TRBJ1-4
V gene: TRBV5-1
D gene: TRBD1
clone size: few

CDR3 protein: CARDRLNTEAFF
CDR3 DNA: TGTGCCCGGGACAGGTTGAACACTGAAGCTTTCTTT
J gene: TRBJ1-1
V gene: TRBV30
D gene: TRBD1
clone size: few

CDR3 protein: CASSQGLAGTNEQFF
CDR3 DNA: TGCGCCAGCAGCCAAGGACTAGCGGGAACGAATGAGCAGTTCTTC
J gene: TRBJ2-1
V gene: TRBV4-1
D gene: TRBD2
clone size: .

CDR3 protein: CAISPANYEQYF
CDR3 DNA: TGTGCCATCAGCCCAGCAAACTACGAGCAGTACTTC
J gene: TRBJ2-7
V gene: TRBV10-3
D gene: .
clone size: .

CDR3 protein: CSVRDSRETQYF
CDR3 DNA: TGCAGCGTGAGGGACAGTCGGGAGACCCAGTACTTC
J gene: TRBJ2-5
V gene: TRBV29-1
D gene: TRBD1
clone size: .

CDR3 protein: CASKRDPKYEQYF
CDR3 DNA: TGTGCCAGCAAGCGGGATCCCAAATACGAGCAGTACTTC
J gene: TRBJ2-7
V gene: TRBV6-6
D gene: TRBD2
clone size: few

CDR3 protein: CASSLWGTTSTDTQYF
CDR3 DNA: TGTGCCAGCAGTTTATGGGGGACTACCAGCACAGATACGCAGTATTTT
J gene: TRBJ2-3
V gene: TRBV27
D gene: TRBD2
clone size: .

CDR3 protein: CSVGETGSETDTQYF
CDR3 DNA: TGCAGCGTTGGAGAGACAGGGAGTGAGACAGATACGCAGTATTTT
J gene: TRBJ2-3
V gene: TRBV29-1
D gene: TRBD1
clone size: .